The present T cell receptor (beta chain) was sequenced within a study of CD8 T cells in ankylosing spondylitis. General observations from the study: Within ankylosing spondylitis blood, a TCR beta motif made up of fewer than ten highly homologous variants appeared to be characteristic.

TCRdb fed the 5' RACE reads into MiXCR, producing one record per CDR3 protein. The profile shows a few hundred thousand distinct CDR3 sequences, over 15% of them singletons. V lost 2 bases and J lost 3, with 11 bases in between. Germline lookup yields CDR1 MDHEN and CDR2 SYDVKM. The CDR3 has 15 amino acids. On this clonotype itself: Its specificity is not known.

The sample consisted of blood, either unsorted or a sorted T cell fraction (not recorded which). The TCR originated in a male donor with ankylosing spondylitis. The chain couples TRBV28 to TRBJ1-5; tentatively, D is TRBD1 (5 bases). In DNA, the CDR3 is TGTGCCAGCAGTTTAGGGGCAACCTTCAATCAGCCCCAGCATTTT. Its translation: CASSLGATFNQPQHF.